This TCR beta chain originates from a study of blood T cell repertoires in COVID-19. On the study more broadly: Samples came from the United States, Italy and Spain, spanning acute and convalescent COVID-19.

Under the authors' procedure: Estimates of nucleated cell counts were drawn from the amplification of reference gene primers. Clones were sequenced by immunoSEQ multiplex PCR, and TCRdb holds only the in-frame ones, with some missing. V and J calls and clone size are those listed in that table; D and trimming were worked out from the DNA. The table records some 310,000 clones, about nine tenths of them present only once. The CDR3 has 14 amino acids. Germline loops: CDR1 MNHNS, CDR2 SASEGT. V lost 3 bases and J lost 2; bases outside the gene matches: 3. This rearrangement joins TRBV6-1 to TRBJ2-7; the match to TRBD1 covers 8 bases. The origin of this receptor is a middle-aged man with active or convalescent COVID-19. Sequenced: peripheral blood. The CDR3 region has the DNA TGTGCCAGCAGTGAGGACAGGGACGCCTACGAGCAGTACTTC. It codes for CASSEDRDAYEQYF.